Shown below are 14 T cell receptor beta chains from a single sample sequenced in a study of T cell repertoires in cytomegalovirus infection (dated by TCRdb to about 2019). The sequencing machine was an Illumina HiSeq 1500. TCRdb handled the public reads itself, with Q25 trimming in fastp and clone calling in MiXCR, and kept productive beta chains. Rows with one shared CDR3 protein collapse into an entry with the most common genes and DNA. Across this sample there are around 230,000 distinct CDR3 sequences, with around 40% seen only once. 55% to 70% of the sample is in the top ten clones. Read against the paper, the sample's treatment or condition label means: in vitro stimulation with specific CMV peptide epitopes to enrich CMV-specific T cells. No antigens are known for them. The input for sequencing was CD8+ T cells from cultured PBMCs, taken from culture after CMV antigen stimulation. Every receptor here comes from a human donor in good health (CMV status not recorded). Some clones in this sample may be carry-over from other donors' samples.

This clonotype has more than one count but fewer than ten. J is TRBJ2-6 and V is TRBV27; TRBD2 agrees at 9 bases. Germline lookup yields CDR1 MNHEY and CDR2 SMNVEV (reference sequence). V dropped 5 bases and J dropped 0; count of bases not matched to a gene: 11. The CDR3 length is 19 residues. DNA of the CDR3: TGTGCCAGCAGTCCAGGGGCGACTAGCGGATTCTCTGGGGCCAACGTCCTGACTTTC. Residues: CASSPGATSGFSGANVLTF. The variable domain in full, completed from reference TRBV27 and TRBJ2-6, reads EAQVTQNPRYLITVTGKKLTVTCSQNMNHEYMSWYRQDPGLGLRQIYYSMNVEVTDKGDVPEGYKVSRKEKRNFPLILESPSPNQTSLYFCASSPGATSGFSGANVLTFGAGSRLTVL.

The rearrangement joins TRBV27 to TRBJ2-1; the match to TRBD1 covers 7 bases. From germline, CDR1 is MNHEY and CDR2 SMNVEV (reference sequence). The ends lost 4 bases at V and 8 bases at J; junction bases unmatched: 11. This CDR3 is 15 amino acids long. The CDR3 loop is CASSSRQGRDDEQFF. The CDR3 nucleotides are TGTGCCAGCAGTTCCCGACAGGGTAGAGATGATGAGCAGTTCTTC.

This clonotype has only a few counts. This sequence joins TRBV20-1 and TRBJ1-6; tentatively, D is TRBD1 (5 bases). Trimming stripped 0 bases from V and 0 bases from J, with 12 bases between. The CDR3 runs 17 residues. Germline V gene data show CDR1 as DFQATT and CDR2 as SNEGSKA (reference sequence). The CDR3 nucleotides read TGCAGTGCTAGAGATCGGGACTTAAGCTCCTATAATTCACCCCTCCACTTT. The encoded protein is CSARDRDLSSYNSPLHF.

Many counts were recorded for this clonotype. The V gene is TRBV6-1, the J gene TRBJ2-5; 14 nucleotides align to TRBD2. Germline-derived CDR1 and CDR2 are MNHNS and SASEGT. V shed 10 bases, J shed 5 bases, and the junction held 9 bases outside the gene matches. This CDR3 comprises 15 residues. CDR3 DNA: TGTGCCACCGCGACTAGCGGGGGGGGGAGGGAGACCCAGTACTTC. This encodes CATATSGGGRETQYF.

The CDR3 loop reads CASNLAGGIDTQYF. The CDR3 DNA sequence: TGTGCCAGCAACTTAGCGGGAGGAATAGATACGCAGTATTTT. This sequence joins TRBV14 and TRBJ2-3; 10 nucleotides align to TRBD2. Germline CDR1 and CDR2: SGHDN and FVKESK. The CDR3 totals 14 residues. V was pared by 7 bases and J by 5 bases, with 6 bases of the junction left unmatched.

The chain uses TRBV6-1 and TRBJ1-1; D is possibly TRBD1 (5 bases). There are 14 residues in the CDR3. Trimming took 3 bases from V and 2 from J, leaving 10 bases between them. Germline V gives CDR1 MNHNS, CDR2 SASEGT. CDR3 DNA sequence: TGTGCCAGCAGTGAGGGGGACGGTAACACTGAAGCTTTCTTT. Its protein is CASSEGDGNTEAFF.

This clonotype was detected only once. The chain carries TRBV7-9 and TRBJ1-5; 8 bases agree with TRBD1. This CDR3 has 17 amino acids. CDR1 and CDR2 from the germline V gene are SEHNR and FQNEAQ (reference sequence). V lost 1 base, J lost 6 bases, and 11 bases stayed unmatched. The DNA of the CDR3 is TGTGCCAGCAGCTTAGGAGGCGTCAGGGGGCTTGGTCAGCCCCAGCATTTT. Amino acid sequence: CASSLGGVRGLGQPQHF.

The sample holds a few counts of this clonotype. J is TRBJ1-1 and V is TRBV29-1; D not certain. Looked up from germline, CDR1 is SQVTM and CDR2 is ANQGSEA. V lost 4 bases and J lost 1, with 4 bases in between. This CDR3 region has 11 residues. The CDR3 DNA reads TGCAGCGTTGCACAGAACACTGAAGCTTTCTTT. It is translated as CSVAQNTEAFF.

This rearrangement joins TRBV28 to TRBJ2-5, with a possible D match to TRBD1 (6 bases). The CDR3 contains 15 residues. The germline V and J ends were trimmed by 8 bases and 2 bases, with 18 bases remaining between them. Per the germline V gene, CDR1 is MDHEN and CDR2 is SYDVKM. This CDR3 is CASLKPRGGQETQYF. The CDR3, as DNA: TGTGCCAGCCTCAAGCCCAGGGGCGGTCAAGAGACCCAGTACTTC.

In this sample, this clonotype turned up many times. This sequence joins TRBV7-9 and TRBJ2-7; tentatively, D is TRBD1 (6 bases). The V and J ends lost 6 bases and 0 bases respectively, with 9 bases between them. This CDR3 has 13 residues. Germline V gene data show CDR1 as SEHNR and CDR2 as FQNEAQ (reference sequence). The CDR3 DNA reads as TGTGCCAGCAGTCCCAGGGGCTCCTACGAGCAGTACTTC. Residues: CASSPRGSYEQYF.

In its sample, this clonotype was seen a few times. The chain is built from TRBV7-3 and TRBJ2-2; no definite D call. CDR1 SGHTA and CDR2 FQGTGA come from the germline V gene. This CDR3 region has 13 residues. V was trimmed by 5 bases and J by 5 bases, leaving 9 bases between them. CDR3 in DNA: TGTGCCAGCAGCCCACTCGAGACCGGGGAGCTGTTTTTT. Protein: CASSPLETGELFF.

The CDR3 protein is CASSEEQAPGTGELFF. The CDR3 DNA follows: TGTGCCAGCAGTGAGGAACAGGCCCCGGGGACCGGGGAGCTGTTTTTT. The gene calls are TRBV6-1 and TRBJ2-2; D might be TRBD1 or TRBD2, each matching 5 bases. Germline CDR1 reads MNHNS; CDR2 reads SASEGT. Trimming pared 3 bases from V and 5 bases from J, leaving 16 bases between. This CDR3 contains 16 residues.

This clonotype was seen many times. The chain has TRBV7-2 and TRBJ2-3, with a weak D call TRBD1 (5 bases). Germline loops: CDR1 SGHTA, CDR2 FQGNSA. There are 12 residues in the CDR3. V lost 5 bases and J lost 6, with 9 bases in between. CDR3 sequence: CASSPRQDTQYF. In DNA, the CDR3 is TGTGCCAGCAGCCCCCGACAGGATACGCAGTATTTT.

V is TRBV7-2 and J is TRBJ2-7; a possible D gene is TRBD2 (5 bases). CDR3 length: 13 residues. The V end was cut by 2 bases, the J end by 5 bases, with 10 bases between. CDR1 and CDR2 from the germline V gene are SGHTA and FQGNSA. Here the CDR3 reads CASSLKLVHEQYF. The DNA of the CDR3 is TGTGCCAGCAGCTTAAAACTAGTCCACGAGCAGTACTTC.